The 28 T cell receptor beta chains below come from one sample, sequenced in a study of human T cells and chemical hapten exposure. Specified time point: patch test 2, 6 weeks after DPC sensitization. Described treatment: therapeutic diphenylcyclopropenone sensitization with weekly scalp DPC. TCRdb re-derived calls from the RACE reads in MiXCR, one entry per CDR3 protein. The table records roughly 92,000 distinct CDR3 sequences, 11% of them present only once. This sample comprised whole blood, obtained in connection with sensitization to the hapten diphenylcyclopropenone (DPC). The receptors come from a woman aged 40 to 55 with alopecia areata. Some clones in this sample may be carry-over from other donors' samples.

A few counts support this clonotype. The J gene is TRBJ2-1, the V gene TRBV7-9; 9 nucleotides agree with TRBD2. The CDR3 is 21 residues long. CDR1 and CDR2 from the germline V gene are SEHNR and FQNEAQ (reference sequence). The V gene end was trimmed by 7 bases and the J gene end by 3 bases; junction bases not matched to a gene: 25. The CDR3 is CASNHQGLAGPPAPLYNEQFF. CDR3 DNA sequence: TGTGCCAGCAACCACCAGGGGCTAGCGGGACCCCCGGCCCCCCTCTACAATGAGCAGTTCTTC.

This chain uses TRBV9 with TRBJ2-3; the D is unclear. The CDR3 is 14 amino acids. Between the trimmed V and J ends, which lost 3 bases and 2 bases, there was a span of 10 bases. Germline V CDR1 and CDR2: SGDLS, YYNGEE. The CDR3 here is CASSALRTTDTQYF. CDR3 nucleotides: TGTGCCAGCAGCGCACTCCGAACCACAGATACGCAGTATTTT.

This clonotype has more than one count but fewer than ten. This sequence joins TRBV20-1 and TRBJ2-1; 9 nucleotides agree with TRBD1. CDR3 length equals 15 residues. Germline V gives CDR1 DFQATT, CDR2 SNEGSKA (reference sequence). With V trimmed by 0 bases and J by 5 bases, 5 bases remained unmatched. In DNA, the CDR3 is TGCAGTGCTAGAGATTGGGACAGGGTAAACAATGAGCAGTTCTTC. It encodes CSARDWDRVNNEQFF.

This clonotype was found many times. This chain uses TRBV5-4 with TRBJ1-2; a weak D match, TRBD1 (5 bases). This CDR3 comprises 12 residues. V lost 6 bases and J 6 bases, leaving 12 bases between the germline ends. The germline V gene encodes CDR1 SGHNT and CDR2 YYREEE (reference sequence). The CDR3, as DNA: TGTGCCAGCAACTGGGGGGGAGATGGCTACACCTTC. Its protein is CASNWGGDGYTF.

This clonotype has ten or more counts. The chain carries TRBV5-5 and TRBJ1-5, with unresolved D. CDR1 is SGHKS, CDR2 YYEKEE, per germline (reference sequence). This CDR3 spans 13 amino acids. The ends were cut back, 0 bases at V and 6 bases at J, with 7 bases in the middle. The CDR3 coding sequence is TGTGCCAGCAGCTTGGGGGGAGGTCAGCCCCAGCATTTT. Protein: CASSLGGGQPQHF.

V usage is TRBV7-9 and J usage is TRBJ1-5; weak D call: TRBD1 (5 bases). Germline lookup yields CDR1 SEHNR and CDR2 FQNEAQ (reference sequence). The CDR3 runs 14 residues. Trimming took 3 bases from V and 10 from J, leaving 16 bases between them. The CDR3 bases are TGTGCCAGCAGCTTGGGGGACGGAGCTATCCCCCAGCATTTT. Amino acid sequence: CASSLGDGAIPQHF.

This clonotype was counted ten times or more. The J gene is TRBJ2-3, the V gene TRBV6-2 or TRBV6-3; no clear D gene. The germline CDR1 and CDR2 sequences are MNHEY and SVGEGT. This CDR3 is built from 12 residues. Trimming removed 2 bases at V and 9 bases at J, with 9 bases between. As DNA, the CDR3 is TGTGCCAGCAGTTACCAGCTCGGGACGCAGTATTTT. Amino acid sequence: CASSYQLGTQYF.

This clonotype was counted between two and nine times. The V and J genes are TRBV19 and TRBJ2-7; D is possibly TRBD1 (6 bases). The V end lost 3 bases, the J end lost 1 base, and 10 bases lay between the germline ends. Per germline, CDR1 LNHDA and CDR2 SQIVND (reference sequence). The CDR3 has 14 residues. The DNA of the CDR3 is TGTGCCAGTAGTATTTCAGGGGCTTCCTACGAGCAGTACTTC. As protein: CASSISGASYEQYF.

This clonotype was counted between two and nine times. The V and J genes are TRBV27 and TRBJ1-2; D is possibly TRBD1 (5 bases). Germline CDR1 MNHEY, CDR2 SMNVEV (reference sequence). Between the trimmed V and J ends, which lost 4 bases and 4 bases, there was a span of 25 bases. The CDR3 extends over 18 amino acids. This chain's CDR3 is CASSSPPSGRLGPYGYTF. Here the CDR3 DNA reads TGTGCCAGCAGTTCCCCACCGTCGGGACGCCTGGGTCCCTATGGCTACACCTTC.

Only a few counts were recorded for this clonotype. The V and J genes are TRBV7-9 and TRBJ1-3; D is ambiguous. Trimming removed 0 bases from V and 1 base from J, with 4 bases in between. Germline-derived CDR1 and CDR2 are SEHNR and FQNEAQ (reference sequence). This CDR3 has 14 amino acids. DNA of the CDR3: TGTGCCAGCAGCTTAGCCGAATCTGGAAACACCATATATTTT. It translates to CASSLAESGNTIYF.

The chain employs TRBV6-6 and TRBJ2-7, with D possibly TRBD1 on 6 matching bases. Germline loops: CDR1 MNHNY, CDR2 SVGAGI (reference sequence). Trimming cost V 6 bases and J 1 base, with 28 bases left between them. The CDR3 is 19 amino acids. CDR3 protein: CASRPLKREVRGHSYEQYF. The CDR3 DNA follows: TGTGCCAGCAGGCCTCTTAAGAGGGAAGTCAGGGGCCATTCCTACGAGCAGTACTTC.

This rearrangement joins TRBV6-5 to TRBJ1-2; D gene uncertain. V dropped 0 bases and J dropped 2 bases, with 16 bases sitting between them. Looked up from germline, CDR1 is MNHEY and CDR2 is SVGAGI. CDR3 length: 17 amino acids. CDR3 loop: CASSYSPTGIANYGYTF. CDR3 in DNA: TGTGCCAGCAGTTACTCGCCTACCGGGATAGCGAACTATGGCTACACCTTC.

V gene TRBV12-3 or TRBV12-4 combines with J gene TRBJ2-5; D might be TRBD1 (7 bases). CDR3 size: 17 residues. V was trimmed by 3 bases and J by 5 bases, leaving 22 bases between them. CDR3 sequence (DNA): TGTGCCAGCAGTTTTCAGGGACAGTCTACTGGGGGGGAGACCCAGTACTTC. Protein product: CASSFQGQSTGGETQYF.

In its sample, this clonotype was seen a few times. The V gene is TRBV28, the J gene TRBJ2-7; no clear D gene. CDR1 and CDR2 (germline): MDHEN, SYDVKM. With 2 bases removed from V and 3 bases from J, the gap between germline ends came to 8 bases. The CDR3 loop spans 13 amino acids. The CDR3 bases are TGTGCCAGCAGTTTAAGCCACGTCTACGAGCAGTACTTC. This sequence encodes CASSLSHVYEQYF.

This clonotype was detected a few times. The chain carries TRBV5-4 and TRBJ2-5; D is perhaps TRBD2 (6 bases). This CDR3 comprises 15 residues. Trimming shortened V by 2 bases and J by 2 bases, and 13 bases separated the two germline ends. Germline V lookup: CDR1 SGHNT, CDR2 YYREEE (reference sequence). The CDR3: CASSFGGVHQETQYF. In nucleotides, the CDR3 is TGTGCCAGCAGCTTTGGCGGGGTTCATCAAGAGACCCAGTACTTC.

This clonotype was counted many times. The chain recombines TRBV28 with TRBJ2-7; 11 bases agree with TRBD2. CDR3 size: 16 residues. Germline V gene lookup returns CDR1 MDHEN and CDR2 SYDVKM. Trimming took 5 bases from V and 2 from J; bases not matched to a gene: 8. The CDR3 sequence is CASSPTLAGGTYEQYF. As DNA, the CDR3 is TGTGCCAGCAGTCCCACTCTAGCGGGAGGAACCTACGAGCAGTACTTC.

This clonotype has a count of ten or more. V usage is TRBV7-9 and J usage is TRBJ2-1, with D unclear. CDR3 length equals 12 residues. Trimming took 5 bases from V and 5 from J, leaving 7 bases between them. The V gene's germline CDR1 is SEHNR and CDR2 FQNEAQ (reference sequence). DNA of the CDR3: TGTGCCAGCAGCGTTGCAGACAATGAGCAGTTCTTC. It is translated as CASSVADNEQFF.

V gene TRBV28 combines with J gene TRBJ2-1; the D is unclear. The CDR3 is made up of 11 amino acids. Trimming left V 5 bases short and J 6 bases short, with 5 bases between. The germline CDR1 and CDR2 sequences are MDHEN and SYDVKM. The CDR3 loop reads CASSQINEQFF. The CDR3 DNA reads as TGTGCCAGCAGTCAAATCAATGAGCAGTTCTTC.

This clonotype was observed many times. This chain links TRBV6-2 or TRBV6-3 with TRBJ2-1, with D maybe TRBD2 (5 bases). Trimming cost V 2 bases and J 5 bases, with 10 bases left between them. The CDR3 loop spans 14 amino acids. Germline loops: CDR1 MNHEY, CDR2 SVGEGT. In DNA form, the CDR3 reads TGTGCCAGCAGTTACAGTGGACTGAACAATGAGCAGTTCTTC. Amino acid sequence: CASSYSGLNNEQFF.

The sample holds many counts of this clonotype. The CDR3 DNA is TGTGCCAGCAGCCCAAGTGGGAGGGCCAATGGTGGAGAGACCCAGTACTTC. Amino acids: CASSPSGRANGGETQYF. This chain uses TRBV6-2 or TRBV6-3 with TRBJ2-5; 7 nucleotides match TRBD2. This CDR3 contains 17 residues. The V gene's germline CDR1 is MNHEY and CDR2 SVGEGT. V gave up 6 bases and J gave up 4 bases; unmatched junction bases: 17.

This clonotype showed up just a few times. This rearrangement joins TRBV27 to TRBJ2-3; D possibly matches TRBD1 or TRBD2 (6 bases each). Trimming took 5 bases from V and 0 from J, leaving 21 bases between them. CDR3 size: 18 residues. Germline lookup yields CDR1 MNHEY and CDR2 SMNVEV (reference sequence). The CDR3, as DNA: TGTGCCAGCAGTCCTCTATCGGGGGCGTTCTTAAGCACAGATACGCAGTATTTT. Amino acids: CASSPLSGAFLSTDTQYF.

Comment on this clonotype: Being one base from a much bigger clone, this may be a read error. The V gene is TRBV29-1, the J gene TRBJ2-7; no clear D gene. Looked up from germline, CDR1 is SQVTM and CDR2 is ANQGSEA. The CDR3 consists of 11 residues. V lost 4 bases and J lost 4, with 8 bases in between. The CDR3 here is CSVARVYEQYF. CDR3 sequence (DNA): TGCAGCGTTGCTAGGGTGTACGAGCAGTACTTC.

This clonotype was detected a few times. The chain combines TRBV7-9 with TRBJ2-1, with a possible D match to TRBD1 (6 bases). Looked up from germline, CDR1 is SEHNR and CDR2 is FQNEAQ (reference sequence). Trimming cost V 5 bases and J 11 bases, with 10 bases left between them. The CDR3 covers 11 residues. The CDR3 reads CASSPDRKQFF. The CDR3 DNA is TGTGCCAGCAGCCCGGACAGAAAGCAGTTCTTC.

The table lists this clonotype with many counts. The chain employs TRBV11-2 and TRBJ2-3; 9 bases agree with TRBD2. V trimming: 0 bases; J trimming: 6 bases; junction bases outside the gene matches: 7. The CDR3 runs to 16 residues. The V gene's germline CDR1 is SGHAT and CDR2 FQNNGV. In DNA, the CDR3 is TGTGCCAGCAGCTTAGAACCGGGACTAGCCTGGGATACGCAGTATTTT. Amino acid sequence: CASSLEPGLAWDTQYF.

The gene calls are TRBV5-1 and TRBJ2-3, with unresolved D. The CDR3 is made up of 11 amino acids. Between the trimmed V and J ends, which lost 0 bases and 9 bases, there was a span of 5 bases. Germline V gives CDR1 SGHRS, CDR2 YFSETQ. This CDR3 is CASSLDLTQYF. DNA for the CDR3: TGCGCCAGCAGCTTGGACCTCACGCAGTATTTT.

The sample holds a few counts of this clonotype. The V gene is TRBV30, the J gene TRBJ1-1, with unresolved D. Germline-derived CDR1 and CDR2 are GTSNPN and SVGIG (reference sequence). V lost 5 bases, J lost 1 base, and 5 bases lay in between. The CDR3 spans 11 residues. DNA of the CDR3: TGTGCCTGGGGAGGGAACACTGAAGCTTTCTTT. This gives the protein CAWGGNTEAFF.

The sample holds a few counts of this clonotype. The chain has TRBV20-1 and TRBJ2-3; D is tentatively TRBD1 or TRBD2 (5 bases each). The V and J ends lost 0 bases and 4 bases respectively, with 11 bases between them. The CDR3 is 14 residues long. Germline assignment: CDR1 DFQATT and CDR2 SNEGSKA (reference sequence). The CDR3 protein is CSAREWGNADTQYF. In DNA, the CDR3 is TGCAGTGCTAGAGAATGGGGGAACGCAGATACGCAGTATTTT.

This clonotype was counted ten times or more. The CDR3 sequence is CASSPGVSSYNEQFF. The CDR3 bases are TGTGCCAGCAGCCCGGGGGTCAGCTCCTACAATGAGCAGTTCTTC. The V gene is TRBV7-6, the J gene TRBJ2-1, with a possible D match to TRBD2 (6 bases). Trimming removed 5 bases from V and 0 bases from J, with 11 bases in between. The germline V gene encodes CDR1 SGHVS and CDR2 FNYEAQ. This CDR3 contains 15 residues.